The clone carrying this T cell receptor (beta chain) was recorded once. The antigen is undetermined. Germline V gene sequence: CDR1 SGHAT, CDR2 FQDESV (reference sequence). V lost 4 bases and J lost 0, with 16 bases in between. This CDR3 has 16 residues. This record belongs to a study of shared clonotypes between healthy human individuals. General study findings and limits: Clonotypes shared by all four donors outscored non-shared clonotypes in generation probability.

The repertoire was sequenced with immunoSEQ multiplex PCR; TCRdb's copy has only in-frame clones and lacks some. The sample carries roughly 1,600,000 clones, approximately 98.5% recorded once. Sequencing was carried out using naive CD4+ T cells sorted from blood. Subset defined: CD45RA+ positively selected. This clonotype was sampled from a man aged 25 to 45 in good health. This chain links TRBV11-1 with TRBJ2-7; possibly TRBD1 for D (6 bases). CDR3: CASSSRLDRFSYEQYF. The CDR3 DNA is TGTGCCAGCAGCTCCCGCCTCGACAGGTTCTCCTACGAGCAGTACTTC.